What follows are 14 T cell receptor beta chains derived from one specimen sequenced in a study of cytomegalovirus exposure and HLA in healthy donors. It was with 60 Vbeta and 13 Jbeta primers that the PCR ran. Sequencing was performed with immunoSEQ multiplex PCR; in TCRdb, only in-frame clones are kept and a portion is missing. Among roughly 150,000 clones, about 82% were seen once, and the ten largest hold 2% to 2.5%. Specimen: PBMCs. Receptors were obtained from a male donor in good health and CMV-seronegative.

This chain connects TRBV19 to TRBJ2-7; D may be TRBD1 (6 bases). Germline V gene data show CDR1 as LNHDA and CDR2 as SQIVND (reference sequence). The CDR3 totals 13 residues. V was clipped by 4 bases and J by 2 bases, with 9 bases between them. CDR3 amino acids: CASSKSGAYEQYF. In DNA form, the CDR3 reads TGTGCCAGTAGTAAATCAGGGGCCTACGAGCAGTACTTC.

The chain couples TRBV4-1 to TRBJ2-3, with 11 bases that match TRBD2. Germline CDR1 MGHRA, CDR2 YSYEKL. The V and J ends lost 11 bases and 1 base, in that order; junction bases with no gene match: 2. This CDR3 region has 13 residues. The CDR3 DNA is TGCGCCTCGGGACTAGCGGGCACAGATACGCAGTATTTT. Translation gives CASGLAGTDTQYF.

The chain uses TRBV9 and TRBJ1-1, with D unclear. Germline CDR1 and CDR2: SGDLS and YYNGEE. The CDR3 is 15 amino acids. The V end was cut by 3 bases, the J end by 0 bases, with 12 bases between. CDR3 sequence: CASSGAVRLNTEAFF. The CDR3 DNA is TGTGCCAGCAGCGGTGCAGTCCGATTGAACACTGAAGCTTTCTTT.

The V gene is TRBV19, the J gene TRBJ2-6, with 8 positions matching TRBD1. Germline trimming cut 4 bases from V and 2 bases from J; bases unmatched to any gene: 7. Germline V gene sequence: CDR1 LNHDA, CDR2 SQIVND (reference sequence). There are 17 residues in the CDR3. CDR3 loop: CASSTLGQATGANVLTF. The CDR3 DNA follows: TGTGCCAGTAGTACCTTGGGACAGGCCACTGGGGCCAACGTCCTGACTTTC.

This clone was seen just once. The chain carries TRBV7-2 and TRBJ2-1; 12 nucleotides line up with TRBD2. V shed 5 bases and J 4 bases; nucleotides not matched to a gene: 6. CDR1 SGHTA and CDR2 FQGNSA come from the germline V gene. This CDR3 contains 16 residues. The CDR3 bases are TGTGCCAGCAGCCTCCGACTAGCGGGGGTGTACAATGAGCAGTTCTTC. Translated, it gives CASSLRLAGVYNEQFF. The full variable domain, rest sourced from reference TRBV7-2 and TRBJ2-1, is GAGVSQSPSNKVTEKGKDVELRCDPISGHTALYWYRQSLGQGLEFLIYFQGNSAPDKSGLPSDRFSAERTGGSVSTLTIQRTQQEDSAVYLCASSLRLAGVYNEQFFGPGTRLTVL.

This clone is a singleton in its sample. CDR3 nucleotide sequence: TGTGCCAGCAGTCGGGACAGGGCCGAGCAGTACTTC. It is translated as CASSRDRAEQYF. The gene calls are TRBV6-6 and TRBJ2-7, with 9 bases lining up with TRBD1. CDR3 length: 12 residues. Trimming took 5 bases from V and 6 from J; bases not matched to a gene: 2. Germline assignment: CDR1 MNHNY and CDR2 SVGAGI (reference sequence).

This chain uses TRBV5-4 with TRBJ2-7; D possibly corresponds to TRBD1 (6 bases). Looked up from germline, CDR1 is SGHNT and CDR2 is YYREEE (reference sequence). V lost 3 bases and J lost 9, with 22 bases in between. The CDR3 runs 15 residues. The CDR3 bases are TGTGCCAGCAGCTCGGAAGGACAGCCGCGAGGGACGCAGTACTTC. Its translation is CASSSEGQPRGTQYF.

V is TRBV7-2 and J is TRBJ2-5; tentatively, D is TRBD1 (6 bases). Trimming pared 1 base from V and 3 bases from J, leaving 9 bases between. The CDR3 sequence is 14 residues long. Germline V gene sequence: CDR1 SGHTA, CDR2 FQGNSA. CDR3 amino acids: CASSLGTAKETQYF. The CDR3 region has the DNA TGTGCCAGCAGCTTAGGGACAGCTAAAGAGACCCAGTACTTC.

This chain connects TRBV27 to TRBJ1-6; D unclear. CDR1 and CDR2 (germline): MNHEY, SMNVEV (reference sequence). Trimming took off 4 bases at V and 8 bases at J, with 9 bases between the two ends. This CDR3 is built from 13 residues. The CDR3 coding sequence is TGTGCCAGCAGTTCTTCCGGGTATTCACCCCTCCACTTT. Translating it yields CASSSSGYSPLHF.

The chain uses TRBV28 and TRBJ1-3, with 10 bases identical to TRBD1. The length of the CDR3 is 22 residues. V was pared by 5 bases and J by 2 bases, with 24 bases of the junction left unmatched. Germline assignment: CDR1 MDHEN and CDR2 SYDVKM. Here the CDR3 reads CASSPSFPFRDRGLITGNTIYF. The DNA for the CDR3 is TGTGCCAGCAGTCCTTCATTTCCCTTCCGGGACAGGGGCCTCATCACTGGAAACACCATATATTTT. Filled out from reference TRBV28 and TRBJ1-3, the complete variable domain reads DVKVTQSSRYLVKRTGEKVFLECVQDMDHENMFWYRQDPGLGLRLIYFSYDVKMKEKGDIPEGYSVSREKKERFSLILESASTNQTSMYLCASSPSFPFRDRGLITGNTIYFGEGSWLTVV.

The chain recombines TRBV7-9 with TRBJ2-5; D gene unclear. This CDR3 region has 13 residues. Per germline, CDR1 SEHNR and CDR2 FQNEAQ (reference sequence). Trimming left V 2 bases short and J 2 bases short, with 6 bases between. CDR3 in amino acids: CASSLNTQETQYF. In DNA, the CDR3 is TGTGCCAGCAGCTTAAACACGCAAGAGACCCAGTACTTC.

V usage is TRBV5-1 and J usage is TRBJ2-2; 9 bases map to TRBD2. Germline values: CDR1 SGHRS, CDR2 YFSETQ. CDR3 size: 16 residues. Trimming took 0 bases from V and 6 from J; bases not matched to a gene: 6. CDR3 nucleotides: TGCGCCAGCAGCTTGGTCCCTAGCGGGGAATCCGGGGAGCTGTTTTTT. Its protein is CASSLVPSGESGELFF.

CDR3 sequence (DNA): TGCGCCAGCAGCTTGGGGACCCCTAGCACGGAGACCCAGTACTTC. Translating it yields CASSLGTPSTETQYF. The J gene is TRBJ2-5, the V gene TRBV5-1, with a weak D call TRBD2 (5 bases). Germline assignment: CDR1 SGHRS and CDR2 YFSETQ. This CDR3 contains 15 residues. Trimming took off 0 bases at V and 5 bases at J, with 14 bases between the two ends.

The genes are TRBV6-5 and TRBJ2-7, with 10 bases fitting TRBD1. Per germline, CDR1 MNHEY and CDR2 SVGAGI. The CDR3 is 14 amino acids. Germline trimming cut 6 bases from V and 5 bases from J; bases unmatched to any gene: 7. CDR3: CASRADRGRNEQYF. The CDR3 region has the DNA TGTGCCAGCAGGGCTGACAGGGGGCGAAACGAGCAGTACTTC.